Below are 32 T cell receptor beta chains sequenced from a single sample in a study of low-dose radiotherapy and immunotherapy resistance in tumors. Specified time point: after trial treatment. Described treatment: LDRT plus nivolumab, ipilimumab, low-dose cyclophosphamide and aspirin (RACIN trial). Primers used for first-strand cDNA, a TRAV- and TRBV-specific set, covered both alpha and beta chains. TCRs were put through roughly 20 PCR cycles of amplification with Phusion. A constant-region primer and the V-primer adapter served as the primer pair. TCRdb re-derived calls from the reads in MiXCR, one entry per CDR3 protein. The sample lists about 97,000 distinct CDR3 sequences, 20% occurring once. The source material was PBMCs, sampled after low-dose radiotherapy plus immunotherapy. These receptors were taken from a male donor with prostate cancer.

This clonotype was picked up many times. This chain uses TRBV20-1 with TRBJ2-5; D is possibly TRBD2 (7 bases). CDR3 length: 15 amino acids. Germline V gene data show CDR1 as DFQATT and CDR2 as SNEGSKA (reference sequence). Trimming cost V 0 bases and J 10 bases, with 21 bases left between them. CDR3 DNA sequence: TGCAGTGCTAGAGATCGTGGGGGGGCCTTTCCCGACCAGTACTTC. This translates into CSARDRGGAFPDQYF.

This clonotype was found many times. The chain joins TRBV6-6 to TRBJ1-5; D is perhaps TRBD1 (5 bases). This CDR3 contains 15 residues. Trimming took off 3 bases at V and 3 bases at J, with 12 bases between the two ends. Germline CDR1 and CDR2: MNHNY and SVGAGI (reference sequence). CDR3 sequence: CASSYDGGFNQPQHF. The CDR3 bases are TGTGCCAGCAGTTATGACGGGGGATTCAATCAGCCCCAGCATTTT.

The chain carries TRBV6-8 and TRBJ2-7; 10 positions match TRBD1. In germline, CDR1 is MNHGY, CDR2 SAAAGT. J was trimmed by 7 bases and V by 8 bases; bases with no gene match: 14. The CDR3 runs 15 residues. CDR3 nucleotide sequence: TGTGCCAGCGGTAGTCCGGGACAGGGGCCTCGGGAGCAGTACTTC. This encodes CASGSPGQGPREQYF.

This clonotype was picked up many times. The chain joins TRBV13 to TRBJ2-3; 10 bases match TRBD2. The junction had 8 bases not matched to a gene; V was cut back by 1 base and J by 7 bases. This CDR3 comprises 16 residues. CDR1 PRHDT and CDR2 FYEKMQ come from the germline V gene (reference sequence). Here the CDR3 DNA reads TGTGCCAGCAGCTTAGAGAGCGGGGGGGCCTCAAATACGCAGTATTTT. Its translation: CASSLESGGASNTQYF.

This clonotype has a handful of counts. Because the CDR3's place on the DNA is in doubt, the DNA is left out and the CDR3 is given as listed by TCRdb. The chain uses TRBV5-1 and TRBJ2-2; the D call TRBD1 from the table was never checked on the DNA. From germline, CDR1 is SGHRS and CDR2 YFSETQ. The CDR3 contains 14 residues when both ends are counted. The chain's CDR3 is CARRTGLTPGSCFF.

This clonotype appeared many times. V gene TRBV6-1 combines with J gene TRBJ2-4, with D maybe TRBD2 (5 bases). Germline V CDR1 and CDR2: MNHNS, SASEGT. V lost 6 bases and J lost 0, with 18 bases in between. This CDR3 contains 17 residues. This CDR3 reads CASRWPLGGLAKNIQYF. The CDR3 DNA reads TGTGCCAGCAGGTGGCCTCTCGGAGGCCTAGCCAAAAACATTCAGTACTTC.

This clonotype was recorded at least ten times. V usage is TRBV27 and J usage is TRBJ2-3, with 7 bases matching TRBD1. This CDR3 contains 14 residues. V lost 6 bases to trimming and J lost 0 bases; unmatched junction nucleotides: 3. In germline, CDR1 is MNHEY, CDR2 SMNVEV (reference sequence). In DNA, the CDR3 is TGTGCCAGCAGCCTGGACAGGAGCACAGATACGCAGTATTTT. Protein product: CASSLDRSTDTQYF.

Points on this clonotype: This is likely an artifact of a read error, given a far larger clone one base away. The chain employs TRBV6-2 or TRBV6-3 and TRBJ2-5; 10 nucleotides match TRBD2. The CDR3 contains 16 residues. Germline CDR1 MNHEY, CDR2 SVGEGT. Trimming removed 0 bases from V and 5 bases from J; junction bases left unmatched: 6. CDR3 amino acids: CASSYSRLAGGETQYF. In nucleotides, the CDR3 is TGTGCCAGCAGTTACTCCCGACTAGCGGGTGGGGAGACCCAGTACTTC.

This clonotype was seen ten or more times. The gene calls are TRBV11-2 and TRBJ2-4, with D perhaps being TRBD1 or TRBD2 (5 bases each). Between the trimmed V and J ends, which lost 5 bases and 3 bases, there was a span of 8 bases. The CDR3 spans 13 residues. The germline V gene encodes CDR1 SGHAT and CDR2 FQNNGV. The CDR3 nucleotides read TGTGCCAGCAGCACAGGAGGCAAAAACATTCAGTACTTC. It encodes CASSTGGKNIQYF.

With regard to this clonotype: A far larger clone differs by one base, so this is likely a read error. The genes are TRBV6-6 and TRBJ1-3, with unresolved D. This CDR3 region has 15 residues. Germline V gene sequence: CDR1 MNHNY, CDR2 SVGAGI (reference sequence). This CDR3 is CASSYGPDAGNTLYF. Here the CDR3 DNA reads TGTGCCAGCAGTTACGGACCAGATGCTGGAAACACCTTATATTTT.

This clonotype was counted ten times or more. CDR3 sequence (DNA): TGCGCCAGCAGCGACGACTTTGGCAATCAGCCCCAGCATTTT. Amino acid sequence: CASSDDFGNQPQHF. The gene calls are TRBV5-1 and TRBJ1-5; D is uncertain. Germline V lookup: CDR1 SGHRS, CDR2 YFSETQ. V was clipped by 4 bases and J by 2 bases, with 10 bases between them. The CDR3 spans 14 residues.

This clonotype was detected many times. V gene TRBV12-3 or TRBV12-4 combines with J gene TRBJ2-5; D may correspond to TRBD1 or TRBD2 (6 bases each). This CDR3 contains 15 residues. The ends were cut back, 3 bases at V and 4 bases at J, with 15 bases in the middle. The CDR3 DNA follows: TGTGCCAGCAGTTTCGGTCCCCGGGGGCGAGAGACCCAGTACTTC. Amino acid sequence: CASSFGPRGRETQYF.

This chain connects TRBV2 to TRBJ2-1; 10 bases are shared with TRBD2. Trimming took 3 bases from V and 3 from J; bases not matched to a gene: 2. CDR1 is SNHLY, CDR2 FYNNEI, per germline. CDR3 size: 15 residues. The CDR3 is CASSERTSGYNEQFF. CDR3 coding DNA: TGTGCCAGCAGTGAGCGGACTAGCGGCTACAATGAGCAGTTCTTC.

Ten or more counts support this clonotype. The chain combines TRBV27 with TRBJ1-5; TRBD1 matches 10 bases. Per the germline V gene, CDR1 is MNHEY and CDR2 is SMNVEV (reference sequence). Trimming cost V 4 bases and J 11 bases; bases outside gene matches: 11. The CDR3 sequence is 15 residues long. CDR3 nucleotides: TGTGCCAGCAGTTCCGGGACAGGGGCTTCTGGGGCCCAGCATTTT. Amino acids: CASSSGTGASGAQHF.

At least ten counts were recorded for this clonotype. The chain joins TRBV18 to TRBJ1-6; TRBD1 matches at 10 bases. J lost 14 bases, V lost 0 bases, and 10 bases had no gene match. The germline gives CDR1 KGHSH, CDR2 LQKENI. This CDR3 has 16 amino acids. The CDR3 spells CASSPPGQGSLVALHF. The CDR3 nucleotides are TGTGCCAGCTCACCACCGGGACAGGGGAGTCTAGTGGCCCTCCACTTT.

In this sample, this clonotype turned up many times. This chain uses TRBV15 with TRBJ1-1, with 8 bases that match TRBD1. CDR3 length equals 16 residues. The junction had 11 bases not matched to a gene; V was cut back by 8 bases and J by 0 bases. Germline V CDR1 and CDR2: LNHNV, YYDKDF (reference sequence). CDR3 in amino acids: CATGADRVSVNTEAFF. The DNA of the CDR3 is TGTGCCACCGGAGCGGACAGGGTTTCGGTGAACACTGAAGCTTTCTTT.

This clonotype was picked up many times. The chain has TRBV14 and TRBJ1-1; a possible D gene is TRBD1 (6 bases). Trimming pared 1 base from V and 0 bases from J, leaving 18 bases between. The CDR3 extends over 18 amino acids. Germline assignment: CDR1 SGHDN and CDR2 FVKESK. CDR3 nucleotides: TGTGCCAGCAGCCAAGGCGGGAATCAGGGGCGTGTGAACACTGAAGCTTTCTTT. The encoded protein is CASSQGGNQGRVNTEAFF.

This clonotype was seen repeatedly, ten times or more. The V call is TRBV29-1, the J call TRBJ2-7; weak D call: TRBD2 (6 bases). The germline CDR1 and CDR2 sequences are SQVTM and ANQGSEA. The CDR3 sequence is 11 residues long. The germline V and J ends were trimmed by 3 bases and 4 bases, with 7 bases remaining between them. For the CDR3, the DNA is TGCAGCGTTGAGGAGGGGTACGAGCAGTACTTC. Encoded protein: CSVEEGYEQYF.

Many counts were recorded for this clonotype. This chain connects TRBV11-2 to TRBJ2-5; 7 nucleotides match TRBD1. V dropped 4 bases and J dropped 1; count of bases not matched to a gene: 12. CDR1 is SGHAT, CDR2 FQNNGV, per germline. This CDR3 is 17 amino acids long. Here the CDR3 reads CASSYLQGTVPQETQYF. CDR3 nucleotide sequence: TGTGCCAGCAGCTACTTACAGGGGACCGTACCCCAAGAGACCCAGTACTTC.

This clonotype was counted ten times or more. This rearrangement joins TRBV28 to TRBJ2-5; the match to TRBD2 covers 12 bases. CDR1 MDHEN and CDR2 SYDVKM come from the germline V gene. The CDR3 runs 14 residues. The ends lost 5 bases at V and 4 bases at J; junction bases unmatched: 2. The CDR3 reads CASSRTSGAETQYF. CDR3 coding DNA: TGTGCCAGCAGTCGGACTAGCGGGGCAGAGACCCAGTACTTC.

This clonotype was counted many times. This chain joins TRBV12-3 or TRBV12-4 and TRBJ2-7, with 10 bases identical to TRBD1. This CDR3 is 12 amino acids long. The V gene end was trimmed by 6 bases and the J gene end by 6 bases; junction bases not matched to a gene: 2. CDR3 bases: TGTGCCAGCAGCGGGACAGGGGTCGAGCAGTACTTC. It translates to CASSGTGVEQYF.

This chain links TRBV14 with TRBJ2-1, with D hard to call. The V gene lost 4 bases and the J gene lost 4 bases, with 2 bases spanning the gap. The length of the CDR3 is 11 residues. Germline V CDR1 and CDR2: SGHDN, FVKESK. In DNA, the CDR3 is TGTGCCAGCAGCCGGTACAATGAGCAGTTCTTC. Amino acid sequence: CASSRYNEQFF.

This clonotype was seen a single time. With a far larger clone one base away, a read error is the likely cause. The chain couples TRBV4-2 to TRBJ2-1; D unclear. V was trimmed by 0 bases and J by 10 bases, leaving 7 bases between them. The V gene's germline CDR1 is LGHNA and CDR2 YNFKEQ. This CDR3 spans 12 amino acids. CDR3 coding DNA: TGTGCCAGCAGCCAAGAGGGTTACGAGCAGTTCTTC. It translates to CASSQEGYEQFF.

This clonotype was recorded at least ten times. The CDR3: CASSLLQGGTYNEQFF. CDR3 sequence (DNA): TGCGCCAGCAGCTTGCTTCAAGGGGGGACCTACAATGAGCAGTTCTTC. The chain employs TRBV5-1 and TRBJ2-1; D may correspond to TRBD1 or TRBD2 (6 bases each). V lost 1 base, J lost 2 bases, and 13 bases lay in between. This CDR3 is 16 amino acids long. Germline V gene lookup returns CDR1 SGHRS and CDR2 YFSETQ. The full variable domain, with the rest looked up from reference TRBV5-1 and TRBJ2-1, is KAGVTQTPRYLIKTRGQQVTLSCSPISGHRSVSWYQQTPGQGLQFLFEYFSETQRNKGNFPGRFSGRQFSNSRSEMNVSTLELGDSALYLCASSLLQGGTYNEQFFGPGTRLTVL.

This clonotype was recorded at least ten times. The chain links TRBV29-1 to TRBJ2-7; 9 bases fit TRBD2. V lost 0 bases, J lost 4 bases, and 13 bases stayed unmatched. Germline V lookup: CDR1 SQVTM, CDR2 ANQGSEA. CDR3 length: 17 amino acids. Here the CDR3 reads CSVEDGPRGGGAYEQYF. In DNA form, the CDR3 reads TGCAGCGTTGAAGATGGTCCCCGCGGGGGGGGCGCGTACGAGCAGTACTTC.

With respect to this clonotype: This probably arose from a read error, given a far larger clone one base away. This chain uses TRBV6-2 or TRBV6-3 with TRBJ1-6; no reliable D call. There are 16 residues in the CDR3. Trimming pared 4 bases from V and 6 bases from J, leaving 16 bases between. Germline CDR1 MNHEY, CDR2 SVGEGT. The CDR3 DNA reads as TGTGCCAGCAGTTCCCGGGGAGGGTGGTCTAATTCACCCCTCCACTTT. Encoded protein: CASSSRGGWSNSPLHF.

V usage is TRBV3-1 and J usage is TRBJ2-2; D call uncertain. There are 11 residues in the CDR3. Germline CDR1 reads LGHDT; CDR2 reads YNNKEL (reference sequence). Trimming removed 2 bases at V and 6 bases at J, with 1 base between. The CDR3 sequence is CASSQSGELFF. The CDR3 region has the DNA TGTGCCAGCAGCCAATCCGGGGAGCTGTTTTTT. Filled out from reference TRBV3-1 and TRBJ2-2, the complete variable domain reads DTAVSQTPKYLVTQMGNDKSIKCEQNLGHDTMYWYKQDSKKFLKIMFSYNNKELIINETVPNRFSPKSPDKAHLNLHINSLELGDSAVYFCASSQSGELFFGEGSRLTVL.

This clonotype has a count of ten or more. The V call is TRBV5-4, the J call TRBJ2-5; D may correspond to TRBD1 or TRBD2 (5 bases each). V lost 4 bases to trimming and J lost 0 bases, with 10 bases between them. Germline CDR1 SGHNT, CDR2 YYREEE (reference sequence). This CDR3 comprises 14 residues. The CDR3 is CASSGDLYQETQYF. As DNA, the CDR3 is TGTGCCAGCAGCGGGGACCTCTACCAAGAGACCCAGTACTTC.

This clonotype was counted ten times or more. The V and J genes are TRBV6-2 or TRBV6-3 and TRBJ1-6; no reliable D call. The CDR3 loop spans 13 amino acids. CDR1 MNHEY and CDR2 SVGEGT come from the germline V gene. V gave up 6 bases and J gave up 8 bases, with 11 bases separating them. The CDR3 DNA reads TGTGCCAGCAGACTTCGGTCCGATTCACCCCTCCACTTT. Amino acids: CASRLRSDSPLHF.

This clonotype was found many times. The V gene is TRBV7-8, the J gene TRBJ2-7, with 10 bases lining up with TRBD1. The CDR3 is 15 amino acids. Germline V gene lookup returns CDR1 SGHVS and CDR2 FQNEAQ. V dropped 5 bases and J dropped 7; count of bases not matched to a gene: 11. This chain's CDR3 is CASSLPGTGAREQYF. The CDR3 region has the DNA TGTGCCAGCAGCCTACCCGGGACAGGGGCACGTGAGCAGTACTTC.

The sample holds many counts of this clonotype. The chain couples TRBV6-4 to TRBJ2-6, with 9 nucleotides matching TRBD1. Germline trimming cut 4 bases from V and 2 bases from J; bases unmatched to any gene: 0. CDR3 length: 15 residues. The germline CDR1 and CDR2 sequences are MRHNA and SNTAGT. The CDR3 nucleotides read TGTGCCAGCAGTGGGACAGGGGCTGGGGCCAACGTCCTGACTTTC. Its translation: CASSGTGAGANVLTF.

For this clonotype: A far larger clone differs by one base, so this is likely a read error. The genes are TRBV6-5 and TRBJ1-2, with 9 bases lining up with TRBD1. The J segment lost 3 bases and the V segment lost 6 bases, leaving 8 bases of the junction unmatched. The V gene's germline CDR1 is MNHEY and CDR2 SVGAGI. The CDR3 is 15 residues long. This chain's CDR3 is CASSLQGAGDYGYTF. In DNA, the CDR3 is TGTGCCAGCAGCCTACAGGGGGCCGGGGACTATGGCTACACCTTC.